The rows below give T cell receptor beta chains drawn from one sample of a study of shared clonotypes between healthy human individuals. Libraries were prepared by immunoSEQ multiplex PCR; TCRdb keeps only in-frame clonotypes and omits some of them. The sample holds about 110,000 clones, around 68% seen once. Sequencing was done on a sample of memory CD8+ T cells sorted from blood. The source is a woman in her twenties or thirties in good health. Each CDR3 is given with its conserved first and last residue. Fields, in order: V gene, J gene, clone size, D gene, CDR3 DNA, CDR3 protein. D genes are given only for firm matches. Clone size appears in some rows only: once, few, many, or a class for an expanded clone.

>TRBV19|TRBJ1-5|-|TRBD1
TGTGCCAGTAGTTTTACAGGGGACCAGCCCCAGCATTTT
CASSFTGDQPQHF
>TRBV9|TRBJ2-7|-|TRBD2
TGTGCCAGCAGCGAGGGGACTAGCGGGGGCTTGGAGCAGTACTTC
CASSEGTSGGLEQYF
>TRBV27|TRBJ2-7|-|-
TGTGCCAGCAGTTTAGAAGCGGGCGGGACCATCTCCTACGAGCAGTACTTC
CASSLEAGGTISYEQYF
>TRBV9|TRBJ2-2|-|TRBD2
TGTGCCAGCAGCGTAGGACTAGCGGGGAACACCGGGGAGCTGTTTTTT
CASSVGLAGNTGELFF
>TRBV29-1|TRBJ2-2|-|TRBD2
TGCAGCGGAATAGCGGGGTCTTCGAACACCGGGGAGCTGTTTTTT
CSGIAGSSNTGELFF
>TRBV10-2|TRBJ2-7|once|-
TGCGCCAGCAGCTGGGAATACGAGCAGTACTTC
CASSWEYEQYF
>TRBV2|TRBJ2-1|-|-
TGTGCCAGCAGTCCTGAGAGGAGCTCCTACAATGAGCAGTTCTTC
CASSPERSSYNEQFF
>TRBV29-1|TRBJ2-7|once|TRBD2
TGCAGCGTGCGTAGCGGGAGGGGGTACGAGCAGTACTTC
CSVRSGRGYEQYF
>TRBV19|TRBJ2-7|-|-
TGTGCCAGTAGTTTAACAGATACCTACGAGCAGTACTTC
CASSLTDTYEQYF
>TRBV4-1|TRBJ1-3|-|-
TGCGCCAGCAGCCCTTATGTCTCTGGAAACACCATATATTTT
CASSPYVSGNTIYF
>TRBV27|TRBJ1-4|-|TRBD1
TGTGCCAGCAGTTCACGTCCGGGACAGGGAAAAGAAAAACTGTTTTTT
CASSSRPGQGKEKLFF
>TRBV4-1|TRBJ2-2|-|-
TGCGCCAGCAGCCAAGTACTTGGAGGGGGAGGGGGGCAGCTGTTTTTT
CASSQVLGGGGGQLFF
>TRBV10-3|TRBJ2-7|-|TRBD2
TGTGCCATCTTGGATACTAGCGGGGACTCCTACGAGCAGTACTTC
CAILDTSGDSYEQYF
>TRBV7-9|TRBJ1-2|-|TRBD1
TGTGCCAGCAGCCCCGCGGACAGGCCGGGCGGCTACACCTTC
CASSPADRPGGYTF
>TRBV9|TRBJ1-1|few|-
TGTGCCAGCAGCCCCACCCCCGGCACTGAAGCTTTCTTT
CASSPTPGTEAFF
>TRBV5-4|TRBJ2-1|-|TRBD2
TGTGCCAGCAGCCACATAGCGGGAGGATCCTACAATGAGCAGTTCTTC
CASSHIAGGSYNEQFF
>TRBV20-1|TRBJ2-7|-|-
TGCAGTGCTATCGACCTGTACGAGCAGTACTTC
CSAIDLYEQYF